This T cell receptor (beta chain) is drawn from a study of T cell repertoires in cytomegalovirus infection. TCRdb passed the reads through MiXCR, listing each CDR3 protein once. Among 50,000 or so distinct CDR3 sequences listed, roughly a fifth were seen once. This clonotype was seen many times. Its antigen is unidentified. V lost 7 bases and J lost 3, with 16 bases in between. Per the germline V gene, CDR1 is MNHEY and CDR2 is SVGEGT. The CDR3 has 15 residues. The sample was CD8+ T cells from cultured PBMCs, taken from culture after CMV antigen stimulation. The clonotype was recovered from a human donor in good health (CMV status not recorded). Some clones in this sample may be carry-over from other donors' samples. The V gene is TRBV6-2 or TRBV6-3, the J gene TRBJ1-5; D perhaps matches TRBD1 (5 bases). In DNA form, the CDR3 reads TGTGCCAGCACCCGGGGAGGACAAGTCAATCAGCCCCAGCATTTT. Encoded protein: CASTRGGQVNQPQHF.